This T cell receptor (beta chain) was identified in a study of T cells in localized non-small cell lung cancer. Study-wide results and limits: Turning up in adjacent lung were a median roughly 62 of the top 100 tumor clones. The study sequenced only one region of the tumor. As a result, intratumor heterogeneity could not be excluded and remains possible. Maximal T cell clonality occurred in uninvolved adjacent lung, with tumor ranking below it.

A word on this clone: The antigen remains unidentified.

Assay: immunoSEQ multiplex PCR; the TCRdb copy retains only in-frame clones and omits some. This sample has 2,500 to 4,000 clones; roughly a quarter occur once, and the top ten carry roughly 25%. Trimming took off 5 bases at V and 2 bases at J, with 15 bases between the two ends. CDR1 WSHSY and CDR2 SAAADI come from the germline V gene. There are 15 residues in the CDR3. The sample here was lung tumor tissue, taken before any cancer treatment. The chain is built from TRBV10-2 and TRBJ2-5, with D tentatively TRBD1 (6 bases). The TCR originated in a woman aged 40-69 years with stage I lung adenocarcinoma. Here the CDR3 DNA reads TGCGCCAGCAGTTCGACCGCCGGGACACAAGAGACCCAGTACTTC. Translating it yields CASSSTAGTQETQYF.